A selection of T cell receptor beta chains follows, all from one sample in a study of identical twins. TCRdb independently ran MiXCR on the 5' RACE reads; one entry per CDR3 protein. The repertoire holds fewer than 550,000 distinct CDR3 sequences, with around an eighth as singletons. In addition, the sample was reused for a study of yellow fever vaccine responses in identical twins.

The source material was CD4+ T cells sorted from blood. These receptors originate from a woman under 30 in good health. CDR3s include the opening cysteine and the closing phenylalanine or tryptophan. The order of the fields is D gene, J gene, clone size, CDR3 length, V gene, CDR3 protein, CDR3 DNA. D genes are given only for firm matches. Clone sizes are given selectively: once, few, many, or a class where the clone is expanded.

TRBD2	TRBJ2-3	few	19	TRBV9	CASSPPGTSGTKGTDTQYF	TGTGCCAGCAGCCCTCCCGGGACTAGCGGGACGAAGGGCACAGATACGCAGTATTTT
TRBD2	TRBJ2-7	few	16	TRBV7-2	CASSLALTSGGYEQYF	TGTGCCAGCAGCTTAGCGTTGACTAGCGGGGGCTACGAGCAGTACTTC
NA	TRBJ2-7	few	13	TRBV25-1	CASRSPFSYEQYF	TGTGCCAGCAGGTCACCTTTCTCCTACGAGCAGTACTTC
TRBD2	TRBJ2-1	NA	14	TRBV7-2	CASSPGLAGGPAFF	TGTGCCAGCAGCCCGGGACTAGCGGGAGGCCCCGCATTCTTC
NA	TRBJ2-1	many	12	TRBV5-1	CASSLLRDEQFF	TGCGCCAGCAGCTTGTTACGGGACGAGCAGTTCTTC
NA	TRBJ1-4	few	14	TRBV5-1	CASSVGTGNEKLFF	TGCGCCAGCAGCGTGGGGACGGGGAATGAAAAACTGTTTTTT
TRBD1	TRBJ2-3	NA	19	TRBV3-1	CASSQPGQGFILSTDTQYF	TGTGCCAGCAGCCAGCCGGGACAGGGATTTATACTTAGCACAGATACGCAGTATTTT
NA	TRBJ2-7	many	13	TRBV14	CASSHAYIYEQYF	TGTGCCAGCAGCCACGCTTACATCTACGAGCAGTACTTC
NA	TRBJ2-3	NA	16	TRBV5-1	CASSLDWTGRSDTQYF	TGCGCCAGCAGCTTGGATTGGACGGGGAGGTCAGATACGCAGTATTTT
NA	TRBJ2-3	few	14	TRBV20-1	CSARVQGLTDTQYF	TGCAGTGCTAGAGTGCAGGGATTAACAGATACGCAGTATTTT
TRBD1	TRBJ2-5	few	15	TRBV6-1	CASSTLGTDWETQYF	TGTGCCAGCAGTACCCTCGGGACAGACTGGGAGACCCAGTACTTC
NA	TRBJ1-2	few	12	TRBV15	CATSRGGNGYTF	TGTGCCACCAGCAGAGGAGGGAATGGCTACACCTTC
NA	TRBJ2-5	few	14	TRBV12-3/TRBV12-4	CASSFFGVEETQYF	TGTGCCAGCAGTTTTTTCGGCGTGGAAGAGACCCAGTACTTC
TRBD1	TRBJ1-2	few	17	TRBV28	CASSFSGTGNFNYGYTF	TGTGCCAGCAGTTTTTCCGGGACAGGAAACTTTAACTATGGCTACACCTTC
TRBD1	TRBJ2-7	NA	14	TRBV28	CASSTGTGDREQYF	TGTGCCAGCAGTACCGGGACAGGGGATAGGGAGCAGTACTTC
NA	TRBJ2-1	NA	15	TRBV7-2	CASSLLGHRSGEQFF	TGTGCCAGCAGCTTATTGGGGCACCGGAGTGGTGAGCAGTTCTTC
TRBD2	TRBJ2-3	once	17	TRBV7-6	CASSSTVAGWATDTQYF	TGTGCCAGCAGCTCCACCGTAGCGGGATGGGCAACAGATACGCAGTATTTT
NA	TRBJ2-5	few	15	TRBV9	CASSVAGGAGETQYF	TGTGCCAGCAGCGTAGCTGGGGGGGCCGGGGAGACCCAGTACTTC
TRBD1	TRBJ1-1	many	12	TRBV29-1	CSGYRTGPEAFF	TGCAGCGGCTACCGGACAGGGCCTGAAGCTTTCTTT
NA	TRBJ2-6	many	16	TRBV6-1	CASIVASLSGANVLTF	TGTGCCAGCATTGTGGCCAGCCTCTCTGGGGCCAACGTCCTGACTTTC
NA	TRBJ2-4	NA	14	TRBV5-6	CASSLGFAKNIQYF	TGTGCCAGCAGCTTGGGATTCGCCAAAAACATTCAGTACTTC
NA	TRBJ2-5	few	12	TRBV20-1	CSALQGEETQYF	TGCAGTGCCTTACAGGGCGAAGAGACCCAGTACTTC
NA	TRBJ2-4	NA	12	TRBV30	CAWSDGRNIQYF	TGTGCCTGGAGTGACGGGAGAAACATTCAGTACTTC
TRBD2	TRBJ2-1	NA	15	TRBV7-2	CASSLRREGYNEQFF	TGTGCCAGCAGCTTAAGGCGGGAGGGGTACAATGAGCAGTTCTTC
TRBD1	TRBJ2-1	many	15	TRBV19	CASSARDRGYNEQFF	TGTGCCAGTAGTGCCCGCGACAGGGGATACAATGAGCAGTTCTTC
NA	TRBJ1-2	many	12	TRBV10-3	CAIADGGQGYTF	TGTGCCATCGCCGACGGCGGCCAAGGCTACACCTTC
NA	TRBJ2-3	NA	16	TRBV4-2	CASSQDAAFGTDTQYF	TGTGCCAGCAGCCAAGACGCAGCCTTCGGCACAGATACGCAGTATTTT
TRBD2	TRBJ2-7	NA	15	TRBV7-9	CASSLSGTSGNLQYF	TGTGCCAGCAGCTTATCCGGGACTAGCGGGAACCTGCAGTACTTC
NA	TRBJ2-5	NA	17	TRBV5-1	CASSPVPRRRGQETQYF	TGCGCCAGCAGCCCCGTACCGAGACGGAGGGGGCAAGAGACCCAGTACTTC
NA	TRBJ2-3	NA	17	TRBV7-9	CASSRWSGLDGTDTQYF	TGTGCCAGCAGCCGATGGAGCGGGCTAGACGGCACAGATACGCAGTATTTT
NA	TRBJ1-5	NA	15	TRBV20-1	CSAGTGRQSNQPQHF	TGCAGTGCTGGGACTGGGAGACAGAGCAATCAGCCCCAGCATTTT
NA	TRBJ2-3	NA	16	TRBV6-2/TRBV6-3	CASSYSPGEPTDTQYF	TGTGCCAGCAGTTACTCGCCGGGAGAACCCACAGATACGCAGTATTTT
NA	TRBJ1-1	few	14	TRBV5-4	CASSLQEVSTEAFF	TGTGCCAGCAGCTTGCAGGAGGTCAGCACTGAAGCTTTCTTT
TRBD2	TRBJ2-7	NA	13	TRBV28	CASSPGTTTGQYF	TGTGCCAGCAGTCCTGGGACTACTACGGGGCAGTACTTC
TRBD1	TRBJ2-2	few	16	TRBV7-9	CASSLAGTGIAGELFF	TGTGCCAGCAGCTTAGCCGGGACAGGGATAGCCGGGGAGCTGTTTTTT
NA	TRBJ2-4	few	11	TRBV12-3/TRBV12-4	CASTSKNIQYF	TGTGCCAGCACTAGCAAAAACATTCAGTACTTC
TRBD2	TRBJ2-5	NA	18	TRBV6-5	CASSYPGLAAEIPKAQYF	TGTGCCAGCAGTTACCCGGGACTAGCGGCAGAAATACCAAAAGCCCAGTACTTC
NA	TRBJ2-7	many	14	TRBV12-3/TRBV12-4	CASRLRDTTYEQYF	TGTGCCAGCAGACTCCGGGACACCACCTACGAGCAGTACTTC
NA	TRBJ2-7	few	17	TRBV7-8	CASSAEILRGMTYEQYF	TGTGCCAGCAGCGCAGAAATTCTCCGGGGAATGACCTACGAGCAGTACTTC
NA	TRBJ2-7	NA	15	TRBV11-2	CASSLDHGESYEQYF	TGTGCCAGCAGCTTAGATCATGGGGAATCCTACGAGCAGTACTTC
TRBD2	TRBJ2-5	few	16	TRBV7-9	CASSSGGARFGETQYF	TGTGCCAGCAGTAGCGGGGGGGCCAGGTTCGGGGAGACCCAGTACTTC
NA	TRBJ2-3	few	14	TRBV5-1	CASHTGGVTDTQYF	TGCGCCAGCCACACTGGGGGCGTCACAGATACGCAGTATTTT
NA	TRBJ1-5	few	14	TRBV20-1	CSARDRGGNQPQHF	TGCAGTGCTAGAGATAGGGGAGGCAATCAGCCCCAGCATTTT
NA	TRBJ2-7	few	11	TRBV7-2	CASSSTIEQYF	TGTGCCAGCAGCTCGACTATTGAGCAGTACTTC